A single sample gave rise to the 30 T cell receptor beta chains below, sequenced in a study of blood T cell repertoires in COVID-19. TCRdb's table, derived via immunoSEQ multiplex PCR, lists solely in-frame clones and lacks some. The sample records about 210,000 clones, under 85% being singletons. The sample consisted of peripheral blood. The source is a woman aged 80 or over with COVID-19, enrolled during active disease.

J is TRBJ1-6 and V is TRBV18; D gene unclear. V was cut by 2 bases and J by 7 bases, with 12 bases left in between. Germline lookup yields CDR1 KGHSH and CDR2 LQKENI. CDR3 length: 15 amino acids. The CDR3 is CASSPSVSSNSPLHF. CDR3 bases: TGTGCCAGCTCACCATCGGTATCCTCGAATTCACCCCTCCACTTT.

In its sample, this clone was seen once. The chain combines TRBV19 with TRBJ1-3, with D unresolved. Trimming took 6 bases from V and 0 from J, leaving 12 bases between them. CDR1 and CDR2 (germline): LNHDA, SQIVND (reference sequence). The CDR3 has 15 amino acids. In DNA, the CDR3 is TGTGCCAGTAGGAGCCCGGGAGGCTCTGGAAACACCATATATTTT. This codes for CASRSPGGSGNTIYF.

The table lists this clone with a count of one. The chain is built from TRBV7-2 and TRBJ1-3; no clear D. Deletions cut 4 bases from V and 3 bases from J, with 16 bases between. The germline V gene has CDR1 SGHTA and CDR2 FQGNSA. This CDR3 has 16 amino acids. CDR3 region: CASSSTGKSYGNTIYF. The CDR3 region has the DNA TGTGCCAGCAGCTCGACCGGGAAATCCTATGGAAACACCATATATTTT.

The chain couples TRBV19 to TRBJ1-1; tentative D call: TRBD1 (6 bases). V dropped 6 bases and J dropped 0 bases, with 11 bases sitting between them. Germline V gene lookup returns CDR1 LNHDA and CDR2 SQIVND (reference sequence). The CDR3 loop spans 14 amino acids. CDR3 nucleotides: TGTGCCAGTAGGGAAACAGGGTTGAACACTGAAGCTTTCTTT. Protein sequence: CASRETGLNTEAFF.

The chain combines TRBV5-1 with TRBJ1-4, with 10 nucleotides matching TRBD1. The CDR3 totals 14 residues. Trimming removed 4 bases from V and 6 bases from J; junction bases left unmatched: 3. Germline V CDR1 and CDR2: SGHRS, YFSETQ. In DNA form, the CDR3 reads TGCGCCAGCAGCACGGGACAGGGGCATGAAAAACTGTTTTTT. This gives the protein CASSTGQGHEKLFF.

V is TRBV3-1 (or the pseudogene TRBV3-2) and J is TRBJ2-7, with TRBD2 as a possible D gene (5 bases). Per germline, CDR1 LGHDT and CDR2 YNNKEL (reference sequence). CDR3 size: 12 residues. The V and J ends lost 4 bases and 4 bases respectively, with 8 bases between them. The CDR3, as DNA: TGTGCCAGCAGCCTCCGAGGGTACGAGCAGTACTTC. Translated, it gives CASSLRGYEQYF.

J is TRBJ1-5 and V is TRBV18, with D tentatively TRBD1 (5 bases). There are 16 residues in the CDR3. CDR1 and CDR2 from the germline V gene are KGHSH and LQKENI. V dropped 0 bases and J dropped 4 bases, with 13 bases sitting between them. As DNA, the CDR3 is TGTGCCAGCTCACCACCGGAGGGGATTCCGAATCAGCCCCAGCATTTT. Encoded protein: CASSPPEGIPNQPQHF.

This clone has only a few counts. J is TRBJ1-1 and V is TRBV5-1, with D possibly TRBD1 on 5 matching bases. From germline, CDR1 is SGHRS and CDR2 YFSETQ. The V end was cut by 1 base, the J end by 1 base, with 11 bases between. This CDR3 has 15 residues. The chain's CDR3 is CASSLMTATNTEAFF. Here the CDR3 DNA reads TGCGCCAGCAGCTTGATGACAGCGACGAACACTGAAGCTTTCTTT.

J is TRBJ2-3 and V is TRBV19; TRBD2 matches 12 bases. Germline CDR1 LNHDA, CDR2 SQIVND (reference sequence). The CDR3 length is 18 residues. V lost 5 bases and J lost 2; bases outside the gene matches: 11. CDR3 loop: CASSSSGGVGSYTDTQYF. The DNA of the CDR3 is TGTGCCAGTAGTTCTAGCGGGGGGGTAGGATCTTACACAGATACGCAGTATTTT.

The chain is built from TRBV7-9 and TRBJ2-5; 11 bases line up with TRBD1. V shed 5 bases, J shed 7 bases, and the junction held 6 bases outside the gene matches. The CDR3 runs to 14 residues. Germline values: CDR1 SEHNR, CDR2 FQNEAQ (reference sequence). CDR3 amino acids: CASSRTGGGGTQYF. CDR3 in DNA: TGTGCCAGCAGCCGGACAGGGGGCGGTGGGACCCAGTACTTC.

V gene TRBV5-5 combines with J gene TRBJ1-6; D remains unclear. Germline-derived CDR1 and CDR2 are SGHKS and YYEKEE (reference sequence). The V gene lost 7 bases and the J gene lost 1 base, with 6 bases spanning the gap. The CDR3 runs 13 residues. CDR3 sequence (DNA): TGTGCCAGCGAGCTATCCTATAATTCACCCCTCCACTTT. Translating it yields CASELSYNSPLHF.

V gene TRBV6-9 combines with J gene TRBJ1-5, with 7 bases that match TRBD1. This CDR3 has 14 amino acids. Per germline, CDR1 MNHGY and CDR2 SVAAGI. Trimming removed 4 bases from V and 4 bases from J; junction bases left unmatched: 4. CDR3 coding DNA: TGTGCCAGCAGTTGGACAGGCCGGAATCAGCCCCAGCATTTT. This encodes CASSWTGRNQPQHF.

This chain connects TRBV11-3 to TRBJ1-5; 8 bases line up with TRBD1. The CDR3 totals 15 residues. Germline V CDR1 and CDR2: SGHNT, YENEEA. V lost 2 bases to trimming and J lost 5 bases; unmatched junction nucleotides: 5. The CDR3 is CASSLSLQGDQPQHF. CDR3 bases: TGTGCCAGCAGCTTATCTCTACAGGGGGATCAGCCCCAGCATTTT.

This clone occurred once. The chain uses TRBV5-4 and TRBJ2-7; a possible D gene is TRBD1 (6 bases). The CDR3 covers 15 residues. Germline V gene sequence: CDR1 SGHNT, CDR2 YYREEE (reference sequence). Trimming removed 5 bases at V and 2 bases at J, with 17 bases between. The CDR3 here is CASRLDRTAAYEQYF. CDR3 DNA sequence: TGTGCCAGCAGACTGGACCGGACAGCGGCCTACGAGCAGTACTTC.

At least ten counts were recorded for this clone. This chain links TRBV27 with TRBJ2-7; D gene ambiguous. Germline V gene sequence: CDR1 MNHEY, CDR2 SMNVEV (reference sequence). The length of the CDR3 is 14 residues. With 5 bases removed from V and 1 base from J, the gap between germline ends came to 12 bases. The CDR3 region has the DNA TGTGCCAGCAGTACCTACGGTCCTTCCTACGAGCAGTACTTC. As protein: CASSTYGPSYEQYF.

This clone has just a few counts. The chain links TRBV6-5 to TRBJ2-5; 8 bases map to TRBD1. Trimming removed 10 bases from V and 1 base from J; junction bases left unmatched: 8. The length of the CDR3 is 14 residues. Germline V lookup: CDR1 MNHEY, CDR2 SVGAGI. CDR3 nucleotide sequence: TGTGCCACCAGCCTCACAGGGGGCCAAGAGACCCAGTACTTC. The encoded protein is CATSLTGGQETQYF.

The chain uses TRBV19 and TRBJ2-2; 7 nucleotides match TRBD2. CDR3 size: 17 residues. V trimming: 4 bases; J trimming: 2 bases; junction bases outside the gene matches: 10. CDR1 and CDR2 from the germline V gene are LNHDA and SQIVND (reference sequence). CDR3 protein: CASSRVGASGNTGELFF. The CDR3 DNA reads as TGTGCCAGTAGTAGGGTCGGGGCTAGCGGAAACACCGGGGAGCTGTTTTTT.

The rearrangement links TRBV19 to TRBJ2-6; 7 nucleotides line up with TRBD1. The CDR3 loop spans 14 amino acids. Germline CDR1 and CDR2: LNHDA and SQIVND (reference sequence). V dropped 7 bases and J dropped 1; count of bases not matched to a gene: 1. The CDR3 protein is CASIQGSGANVLTF. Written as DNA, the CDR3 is TGTGCCAGTATACAGGGGTCTGGGGCCAACGTCCTGACTTTC. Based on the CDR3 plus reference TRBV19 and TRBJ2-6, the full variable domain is DGGITQSPKYLFRKEGQNVTLSCEQNLNHDAMYWYRQDPGQGLRLIYYSQIVNDFQKGDIAEGYSVSREKKESFPLTVTSAQKNPTAFYLCASIQGSGANVLTFGAGSRLTVL.

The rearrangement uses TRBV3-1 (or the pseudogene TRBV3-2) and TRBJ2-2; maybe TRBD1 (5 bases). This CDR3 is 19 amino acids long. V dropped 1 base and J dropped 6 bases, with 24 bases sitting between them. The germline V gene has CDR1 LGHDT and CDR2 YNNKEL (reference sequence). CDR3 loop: CASSQVGLGGDSVPGELFF. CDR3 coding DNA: TGTGCCAGCAGCCAAGTGGGGCTAGGTGGGGATTCGGTCCCCGGGGAGCTGTTTTTT.

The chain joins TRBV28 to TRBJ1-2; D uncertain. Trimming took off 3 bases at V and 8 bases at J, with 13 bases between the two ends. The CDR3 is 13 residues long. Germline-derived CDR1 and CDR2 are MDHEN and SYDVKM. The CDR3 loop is CASSLRNLLGYTF. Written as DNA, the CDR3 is TGTGCCAGCAGTTTGAGGAACCTCCTGGGCTACACCTTC.

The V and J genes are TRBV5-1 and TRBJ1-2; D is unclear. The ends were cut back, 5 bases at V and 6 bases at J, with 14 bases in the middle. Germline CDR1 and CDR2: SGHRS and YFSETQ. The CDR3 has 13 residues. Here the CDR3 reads CASSRRTEDGYTF. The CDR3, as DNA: TGCGCCAGCAGTAGAAGGACGGAGGATGGCTACACCTTC.

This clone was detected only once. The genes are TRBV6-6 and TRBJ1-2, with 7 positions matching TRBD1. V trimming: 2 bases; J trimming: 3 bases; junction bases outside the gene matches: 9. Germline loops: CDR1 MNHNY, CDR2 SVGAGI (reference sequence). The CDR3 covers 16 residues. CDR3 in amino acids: CASSYPRQGTHYGYTF. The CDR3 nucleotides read TGTGCCAGCAGTTACCCGCGACAGGGCACCCACTATGGCTACACCTTC.

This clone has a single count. Here the CDR3 reads CASSSTGLLTNEQFF. For the CDR3, the DNA is TGTGCCAGCAGCAGCACGGGACTTCTAACCAATGAGCAGTTCTTC. The chain employs TRBV7-2 and TRBJ2-1, with D possibly being TRBD2 (6 bases). The CDR3 consists of 15 residues. Germline CDR1 is SGHTA and CDR2 is FQGNSA. V lost 5 bases to trimming and J lost 6 bases, with 17 bases between them.

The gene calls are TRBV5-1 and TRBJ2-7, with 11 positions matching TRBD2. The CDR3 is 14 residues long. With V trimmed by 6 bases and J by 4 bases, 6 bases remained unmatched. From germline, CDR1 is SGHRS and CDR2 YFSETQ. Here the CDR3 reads CASTGTSGGYEQYF. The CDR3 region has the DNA TGCGCCAGCACCGGGACTAGCGGTGGGTACGAGCAGTACTTC. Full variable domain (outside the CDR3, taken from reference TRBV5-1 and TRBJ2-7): KAGVTQTPRYLIKTRGQQVTLSCSPISGHRSVSWYQQTPGQGLQFLFEYFSETQRNKGNFPGRFSGRQFSNSRSEMNVSTLELGDSALYLCASTGTSGGYEQYFGPGTRLTVT.

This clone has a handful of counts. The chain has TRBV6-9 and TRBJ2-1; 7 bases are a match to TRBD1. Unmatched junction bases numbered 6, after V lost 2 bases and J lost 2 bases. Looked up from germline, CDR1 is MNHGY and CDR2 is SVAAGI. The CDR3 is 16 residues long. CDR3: CASSYRETGPYNEQFF. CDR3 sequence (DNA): TGTGCCAGCAGTTATAGGGAGACAGGGCCCTACAATGAGCAGTTCTTC.

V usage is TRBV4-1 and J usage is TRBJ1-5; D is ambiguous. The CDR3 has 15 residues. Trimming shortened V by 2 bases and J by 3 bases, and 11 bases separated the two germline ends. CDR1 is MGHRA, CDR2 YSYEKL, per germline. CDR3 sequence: CASSQNRRDNQPQHF. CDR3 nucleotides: TGCGCCAGCAGCCAAAATAGACGGGACAATCAGCCCCAGCATTTT.

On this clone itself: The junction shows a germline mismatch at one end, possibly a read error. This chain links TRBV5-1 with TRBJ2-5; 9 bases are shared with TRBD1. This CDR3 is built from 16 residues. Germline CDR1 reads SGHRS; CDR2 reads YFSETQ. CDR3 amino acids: CASSLMGQGNQETQYF. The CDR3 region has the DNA TGCGCCAGCAGCTTGATGGGACAGGGAAACCAGGAGACCCAGTACTTC. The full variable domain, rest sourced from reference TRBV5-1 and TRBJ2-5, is KAGVTQTPRYLIKTRGQQVTLSCSPISGHRSVSWYQQTPGQGLQFLFEYFSETQRNKGNFPGRFSGRQFSNSRSEMNVSTLELGDSALYLCASSLMGQGNQETQYFGPGTRLLVL.

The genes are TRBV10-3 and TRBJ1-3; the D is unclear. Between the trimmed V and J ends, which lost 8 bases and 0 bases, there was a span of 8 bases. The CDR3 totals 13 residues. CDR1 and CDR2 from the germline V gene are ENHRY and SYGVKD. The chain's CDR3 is CAIAGSSGNTIYF. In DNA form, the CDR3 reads TGTGCCATCGCCGGGAGCTCTGGAAACACCATATATTTT.

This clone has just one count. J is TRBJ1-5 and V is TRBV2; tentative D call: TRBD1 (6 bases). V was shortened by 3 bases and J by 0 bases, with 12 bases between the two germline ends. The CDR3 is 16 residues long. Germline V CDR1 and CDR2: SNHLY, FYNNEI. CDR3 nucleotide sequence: TGTGCCAGCAGTGAGTGGGGGCAGAATAGCAATCAGCCCCAGCATTTT. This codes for CASSEWGQNSNQPQHF.

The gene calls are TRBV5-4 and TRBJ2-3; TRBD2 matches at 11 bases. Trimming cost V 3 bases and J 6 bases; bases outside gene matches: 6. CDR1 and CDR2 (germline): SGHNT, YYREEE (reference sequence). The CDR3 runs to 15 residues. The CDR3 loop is CASSSIAGGRDTQYF. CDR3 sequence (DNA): TGTGCCAGCAGCTCTATAGCGGGGGGGAGGGATACGCAGTATTTT.